The entry that follows covers one T cell receptor (beta chain) sequence. Per the germline V gene, CDR1 is SGHAT and CDR2 is FQNNGV. Trimming stripped 10 bases from V and 7 bases from J, with 20 bases between. This CDR3 is built from 14 residues. PCR employed 60 Vbeta and 13 Jbeta primers. Produced via immunoSEQ multiplex PCR; TCRdb's table is partial and in-frame only. This sample's clone table lists about 39,000 clones. The data originate from a study of cytomegalovirus exposure and HLA in healthy donors. The material sequenced was PBMCs. The chain has TRBV11-2 and TRBJ2-1; perhaps TRBD2 as D (6 bases). This TCR was recovered from a woman between 25 and 40 years old in good health and CMV-seropositive. This chain's CDR3 is CATTPGPAGNEQFF. CDR3 nucleotide sequence: TGTGCCACCACGCCCGGGCCCGCGGGGAATGAGCAGTTCTTC.